This T cell receptor beta chain is drawn from a study of T cell changes during pregnancy in multiple sclerosis. Only in-frame clones appear in the TCRdb table, and some are missing; sequencing was by immunoSEQ multiplex PCR. The table includes about 92,000 clones, roughly 92% detected once. This CDR3 spans 16 amino acids. CDR1 and CDR2 (germline): LNHDA, SQIVND (reference sequence). Trimming cost V 6 bases and J 1 base, with 15 bases left between them. This clone was counted between two and nine times. The source was peripheral blood, collected in the first trimester of pregnancy. J is TRBJ2-2 and V is TRBV19, with D possibly being TRBD2 (5 bases). This clonotype was sampled from a female donor with multiple sclerosis, enrolled in a pregnancy study. As DNA, the CDR3 is TGTGCCAGTAGGAAGGTTGGGGAGCTGAACACCGGGGAGCTGTTTTTT. This translates into CASRKVGELNTGELFF.